This T cell receptor beta chain was documented in a study of shared clonotypes between healthy human individuals. On the study more broadly: Two women and three men aged 18 to 49 served as donors. Three plates each covered CD4 naive and memory; CD8 naive two, CD8 memory one.

The study, taken as a whole, reports: Shared clonotypes across all four donors exceeded non-shared ones in generation probability.

Repertoires were generated with immunoSEQ multiplex PCR, while TCRdb's copy carries only in-frame clones and drops some. The sample carries about 2.1 million clones, about 94% recorded once. This clone was picked up one time. The antigen is undetermined. Naive CD8 cells lacked CD45RO and underwent positive selection for CCR7, leaving out terminally differentiated effector memory CD45RA+ cells. This CDR3 has 15 amino acids. The V and J ends lost 2 bases and 7 bases respectively, with 15 bases between them. The V gene's germline CDR1 is SNHLY and CDR2 FYNNEI. Specimen: naive CD8+ T cells from PBMCs. The sequence derives from a man aged 18 to 30 in good health. Some clones in this sample may be carry-over from other donors' samples. The chain is built from TRBV2 and TRBJ2-1; maybe TRBD2 (6 bases). CDR3: CASSEQLEGGNEQFF. The DNA of the CDR3 is TGTGCCAGCAGTGAACAGCTAGAGGGAGGTAATGAGCAGTTCTTC.